This T cell receptor beta chain was sequenced during a study of blood T cell repertoires in COVID-19. Authors' data handling: Reference gene primer amplification in the assay estimated nucleated cell counts. Produced via immunoSEQ multiplex PCR; TCRdb's table is partial and in-frame only. V and J calls and clone size are as listed in that table; D and trimming were resolved from the DNA. The sample yields around 180,000 clones, approximately 86% seen once. This CDR3 comprises 12 residues. The V and J ends lost 8 bases and 4 bases respectively, with 12 bases between them. The germline CDR1 and CDR2 sequences are MNHNY and SVGAGI (reference sequence).

The sequencing input was peripheral blood. This sequence was found in a young woman with active or convalescent COVID-19. The chain has TRBV6-6 and TRBJ2-7, with D hard to call. For the CDR3, the DNA is TGTGCCAGCTCCCCCCCGACTTACGAGCAGTACTTC. Protein: CASSPPTYEQYF.